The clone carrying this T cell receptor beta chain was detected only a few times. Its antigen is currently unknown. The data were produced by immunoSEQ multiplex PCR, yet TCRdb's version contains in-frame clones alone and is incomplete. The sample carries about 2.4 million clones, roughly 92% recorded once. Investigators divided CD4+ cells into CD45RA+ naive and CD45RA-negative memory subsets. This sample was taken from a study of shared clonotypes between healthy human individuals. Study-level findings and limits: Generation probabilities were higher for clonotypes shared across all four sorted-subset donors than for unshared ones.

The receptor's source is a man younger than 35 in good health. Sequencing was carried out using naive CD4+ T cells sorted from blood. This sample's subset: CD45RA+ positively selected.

Here the CDR3 reads CASSLGTGTGGHGYTF. CDR3 DNA sequence: TGCGCCAGCAGCTTAGGGACCGGGACAGGGGGCCATGGCTACACCTTC. The chain has TRBV5-1 and TRBJ1-2, with 12 positions matching TRBD1. This CDR3 is built from 16 residues. Losses at the gene ends were 2 bases for V and 6 bases for J; bases not matched to a gene: 8. Germline CDR1 SGHRS, CDR2 YFSETQ.